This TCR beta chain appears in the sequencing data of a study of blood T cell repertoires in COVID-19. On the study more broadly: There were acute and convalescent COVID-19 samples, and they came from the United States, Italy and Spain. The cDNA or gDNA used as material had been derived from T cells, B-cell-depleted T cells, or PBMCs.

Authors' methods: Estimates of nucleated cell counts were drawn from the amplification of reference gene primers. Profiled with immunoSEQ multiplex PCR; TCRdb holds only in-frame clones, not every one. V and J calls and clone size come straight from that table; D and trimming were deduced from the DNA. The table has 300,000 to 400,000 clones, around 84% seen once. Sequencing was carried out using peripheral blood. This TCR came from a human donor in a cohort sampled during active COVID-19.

The CDR3 protein is CASSLAPRGRETQYF. Written as DNA, the CDR3 is TGTGCCAGCAGTTTAGCCCCCCGAGGGCGAGAGACCCAGTACTTC. The genes are TRBV27 and TRBJ2-5, with a tentative D call TRBD2 (5 bases). CDR3 length: 15 residues. Germline V gene lookup returns CDR1 MNHEY and CDR2 SMNVEV (reference sequence). Trimming took 2 bases from V and 4 from J, leaving 14 bases between them.